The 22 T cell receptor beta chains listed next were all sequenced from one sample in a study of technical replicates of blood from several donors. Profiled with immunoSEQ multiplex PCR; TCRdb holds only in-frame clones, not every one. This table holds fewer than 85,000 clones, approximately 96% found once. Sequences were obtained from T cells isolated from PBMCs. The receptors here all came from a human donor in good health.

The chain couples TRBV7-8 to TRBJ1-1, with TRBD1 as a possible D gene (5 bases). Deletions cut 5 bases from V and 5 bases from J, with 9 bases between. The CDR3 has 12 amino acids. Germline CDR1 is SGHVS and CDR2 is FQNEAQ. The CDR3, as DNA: TGTGCCAGCAGCCGTGGGGGGACTGAAGCTTTCTTT. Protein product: CASSRGGTEAFF.

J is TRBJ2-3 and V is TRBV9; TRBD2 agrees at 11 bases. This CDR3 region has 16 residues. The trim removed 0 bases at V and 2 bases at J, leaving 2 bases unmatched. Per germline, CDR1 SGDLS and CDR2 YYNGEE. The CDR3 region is CASSVGTSGYTDTQYF. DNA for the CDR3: TGTGCCAGCAGCGTAGGGACTAGCGGGTACACAGATACGCAGTATTTT.

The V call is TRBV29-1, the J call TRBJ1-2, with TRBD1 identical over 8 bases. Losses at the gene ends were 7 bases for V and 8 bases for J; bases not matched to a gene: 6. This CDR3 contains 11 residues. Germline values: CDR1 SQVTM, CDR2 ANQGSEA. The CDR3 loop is CSARTGHGYTF. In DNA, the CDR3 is TGCAGCGCGCGGACAGGGCACGGCTACACCTTC.

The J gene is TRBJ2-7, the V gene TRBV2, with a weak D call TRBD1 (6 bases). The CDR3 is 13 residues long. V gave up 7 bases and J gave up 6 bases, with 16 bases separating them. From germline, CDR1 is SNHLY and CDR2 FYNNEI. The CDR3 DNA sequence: TGTGCCAGCACCAACAGGGACCTTGGCGAGCAGTACTTC. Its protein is CASTNRDLGEQYF.

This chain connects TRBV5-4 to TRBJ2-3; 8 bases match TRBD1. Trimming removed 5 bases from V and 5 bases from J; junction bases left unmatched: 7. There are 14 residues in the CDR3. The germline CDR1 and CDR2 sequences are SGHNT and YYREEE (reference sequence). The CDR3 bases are TGTGCCAGCAGTTCCGGGACAGGCATAGATACGCAGTATTTT. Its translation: CASSSGTGIDTQYF. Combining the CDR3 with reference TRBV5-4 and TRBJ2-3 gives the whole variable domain ETGVTQSPTHLIKTRGQQVTLRCSSQSGHNTVSWYQQALGQGPQFIFQYYREEENGRGNFPPRFSGLQFPNYSSELNVNALELDDSALYLCASSSGTGIDTQYFGPGTRLTVL.

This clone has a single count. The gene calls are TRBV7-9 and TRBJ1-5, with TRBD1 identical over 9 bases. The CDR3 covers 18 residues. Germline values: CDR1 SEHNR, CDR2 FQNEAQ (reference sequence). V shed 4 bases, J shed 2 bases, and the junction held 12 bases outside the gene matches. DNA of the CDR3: TGTGCCAGCAGCTCAGCGGGGACAGGGATTGGCGGCAATCAGCCCCAGCATTTT. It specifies CASSSAGTGIGGNQPQHF.

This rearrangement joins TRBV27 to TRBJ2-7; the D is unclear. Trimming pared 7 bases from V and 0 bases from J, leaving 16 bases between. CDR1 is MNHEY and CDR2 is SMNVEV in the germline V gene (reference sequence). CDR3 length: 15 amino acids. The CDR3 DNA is TGTGCCAGCACAACCACTGGGCAGTTCTCCTACGAGCAGTACTTC. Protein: CASTTTGQFSYEQYF.

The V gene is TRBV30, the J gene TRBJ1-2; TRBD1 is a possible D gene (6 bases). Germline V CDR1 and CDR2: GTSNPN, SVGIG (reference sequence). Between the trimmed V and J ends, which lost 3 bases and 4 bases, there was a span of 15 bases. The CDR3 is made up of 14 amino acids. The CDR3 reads CAWRIPGQSYGYTF. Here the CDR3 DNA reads TGTGCCTGGAGGATCCCAGGACAGTCCTATGGCTACACCTTC.

The CDR3 loop is CASRLATNEKLFF. The CDR3, as DNA: TGTGCCAGCAGACTTGCAACTAATGAAAAACTGTTTTTT. The chain couples TRBV6-1 to TRBJ1-4; unclear D gene. There are 13 residues in the CDR3. In germline, CDR1 is MNHNS, CDR2 SASEGT. V was trimmed by 6 bases and J by 0 bases, leaving 5 bases between them.

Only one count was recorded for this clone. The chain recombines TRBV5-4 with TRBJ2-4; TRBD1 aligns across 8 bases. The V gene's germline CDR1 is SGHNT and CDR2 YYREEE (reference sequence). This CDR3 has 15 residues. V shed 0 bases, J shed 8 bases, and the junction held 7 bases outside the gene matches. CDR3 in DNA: TGTGCCAGCAGCTTGGACAGGGGGATGGGGCACATTCAGTACTTC. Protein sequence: CASSLDRGMGHIQYF.

CDR3: CASSPWTVYEQYF. As DNA, the CDR3 is TGTGCCAGCTCCCCTTGGACAGTCTACGAGCAGTACTTC. The chain joins TRBV18 to TRBJ2-7; D perhaps matches TRBD1 (6 bases). This CDR3 contains 13 residues. Germline V gene lookup returns CDR1 KGHSH and CDR2 LQKENI. V dropped 6 bases and J dropped 3 bases, with 12 bases sitting between them.

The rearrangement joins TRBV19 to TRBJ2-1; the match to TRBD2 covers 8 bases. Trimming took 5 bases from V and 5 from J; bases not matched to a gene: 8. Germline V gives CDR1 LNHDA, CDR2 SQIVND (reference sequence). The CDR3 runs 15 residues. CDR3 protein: CASSHRAGENNEQFF. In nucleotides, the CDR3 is TGTGCCAGTAGTCACAGAGCGGGAGAGAACAATGAGCAGTTCTTC.

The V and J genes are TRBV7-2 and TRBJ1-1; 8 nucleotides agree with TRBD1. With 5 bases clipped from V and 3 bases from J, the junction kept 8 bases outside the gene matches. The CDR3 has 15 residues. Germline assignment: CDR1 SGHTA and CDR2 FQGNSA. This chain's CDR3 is CASSLQGAGYTEAFF. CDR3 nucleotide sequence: TGTGCCAGCAGCCTGCAGGGGGCTGGGTACACTGAAGCTTTCTTT.

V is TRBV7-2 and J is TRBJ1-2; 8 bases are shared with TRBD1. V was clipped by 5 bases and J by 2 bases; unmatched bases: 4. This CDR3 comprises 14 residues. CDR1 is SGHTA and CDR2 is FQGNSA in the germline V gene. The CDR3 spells CASSPDRGNYGYTF. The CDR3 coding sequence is TGTGCCAGCAGCCCCGACAGGGGAAACTATGGCTACACCTTC.

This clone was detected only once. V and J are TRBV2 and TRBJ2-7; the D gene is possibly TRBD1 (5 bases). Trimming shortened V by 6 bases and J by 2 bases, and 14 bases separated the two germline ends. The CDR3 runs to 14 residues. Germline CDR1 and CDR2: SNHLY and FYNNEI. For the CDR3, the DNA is TGTGCCAGCAGGCACAGGTATGTCACCTACGAGCAGTACTTC. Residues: CASRHRYVTYEQYF.

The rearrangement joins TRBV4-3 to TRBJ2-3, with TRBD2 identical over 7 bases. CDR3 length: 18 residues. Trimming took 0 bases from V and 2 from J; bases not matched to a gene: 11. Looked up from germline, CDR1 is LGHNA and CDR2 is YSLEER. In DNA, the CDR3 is TGCGCCAGCAGCCAAGAAATTACGGGAGGCCAGAACACAGATACGCAGTATTTT. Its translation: CASSQEITGGQNTDTQYF.

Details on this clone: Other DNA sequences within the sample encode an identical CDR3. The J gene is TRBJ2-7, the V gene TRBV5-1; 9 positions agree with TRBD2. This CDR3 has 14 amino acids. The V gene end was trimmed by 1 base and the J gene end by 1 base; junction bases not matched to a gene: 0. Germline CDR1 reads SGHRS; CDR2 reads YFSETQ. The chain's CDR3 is CASSLTSGSYEQYF. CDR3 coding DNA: TGCGCCAGCAGCTTGACTAGCGGGTCCTACGAGCAGTACTTC.

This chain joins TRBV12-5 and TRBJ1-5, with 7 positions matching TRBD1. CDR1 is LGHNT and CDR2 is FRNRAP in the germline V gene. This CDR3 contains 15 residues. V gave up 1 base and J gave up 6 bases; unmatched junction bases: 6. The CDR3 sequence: CASGLDTGVGQPQHF. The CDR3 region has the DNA TGTGCTAGTGGTTTGGACACAGGGGTCGGTCAGCCCCAGCATTTT.

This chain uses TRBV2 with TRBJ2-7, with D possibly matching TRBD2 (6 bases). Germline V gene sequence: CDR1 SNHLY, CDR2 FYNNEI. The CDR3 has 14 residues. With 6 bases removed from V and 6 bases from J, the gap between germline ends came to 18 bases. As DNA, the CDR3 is TGTGCCAGCAGGCCGGGACTCCAAGTCAGCGAGCAGTACTTC. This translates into CASRPGLQVSEQYF.

CDR3 loop: CASSLGTFEQYF. The CDR3, as DNA: TGTGCCAGCAGCCTCGGGACTTTCGAGCAGTACTTC. The chain is built from TRBV14 and TRBJ2-7, with a possible D match to TRBD2 (6 bases). The CDR3 extends over 12 amino acids. With 4 bases removed from V and 6 bases from J, the gap between germline ends came to 10 bases. Germline V gene lookup returns CDR1 SGHDN and CDR2 FVKESK.

The CDR3 DNA reads as TGTGCCAGCAGTTACTTGACAGGGGGCTACTCCTACGAGCAGTACTTC. Amino acid sequence: CASSYLTGGYSYEQYF. V usage is TRBV27 and J usage is TRBJ2-7, with TRBD1 matching 10 bases. After removal of 4 bases from V and 0 bases from J, the junction contained 6 bases not matched to a gene. The germline V gene encodes CDR1 MNHEY and CDR2 SMNVEV (reference sequence). The CDR3 extends over 16 amino acids.

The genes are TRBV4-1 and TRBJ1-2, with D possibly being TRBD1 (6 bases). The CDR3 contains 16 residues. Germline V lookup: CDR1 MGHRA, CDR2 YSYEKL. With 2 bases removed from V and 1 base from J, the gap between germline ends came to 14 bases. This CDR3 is CASSQSGQGRNYGYTF. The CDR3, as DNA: TGCGCCAGCAGCCAAAGCGGCCAGGGGCGTAACTATGGCTACACCTTC.